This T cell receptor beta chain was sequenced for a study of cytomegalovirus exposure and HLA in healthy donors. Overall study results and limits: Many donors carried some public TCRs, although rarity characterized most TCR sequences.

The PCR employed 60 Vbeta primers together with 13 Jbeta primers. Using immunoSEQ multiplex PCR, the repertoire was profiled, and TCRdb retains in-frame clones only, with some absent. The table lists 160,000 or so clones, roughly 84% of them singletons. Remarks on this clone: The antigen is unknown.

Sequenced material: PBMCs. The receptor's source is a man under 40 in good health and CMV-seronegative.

The DNA for the CDR3 is TGTGCCAGCACGGGGTTCGGAAAAGAGACCCAGTACTTC. This sequence encodes CASTGFGKETQYF. The chain is built from TRBV5-6 and TRBJ2-5; the D gene is possibly TRBD2 (5 bases). Looked up from germline, CDR1 is SGHDT and CDR2 is YYEEEE. The CDR3 loop spans 13 amino acids. V shed 6 bases and J shed 3 bases, with 12 bases lying between them.